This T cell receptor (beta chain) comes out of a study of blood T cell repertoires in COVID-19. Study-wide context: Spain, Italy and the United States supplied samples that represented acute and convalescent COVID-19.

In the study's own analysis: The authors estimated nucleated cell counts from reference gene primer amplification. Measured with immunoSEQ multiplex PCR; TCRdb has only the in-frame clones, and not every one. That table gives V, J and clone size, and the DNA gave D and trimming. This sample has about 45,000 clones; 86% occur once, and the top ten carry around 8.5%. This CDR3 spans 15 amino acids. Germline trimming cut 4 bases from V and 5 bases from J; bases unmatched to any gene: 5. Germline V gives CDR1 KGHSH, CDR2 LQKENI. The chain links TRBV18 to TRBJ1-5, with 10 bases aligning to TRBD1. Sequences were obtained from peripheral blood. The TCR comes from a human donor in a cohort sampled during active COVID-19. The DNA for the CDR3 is TGTGCCAGCTCACTACGGACAGGGGGGGATCAGCCCCAGCATTTT. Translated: CASSLRTGGDQPQHF.